This T cell receptor (beta chain) was observed in a study of shared clonotypes between healthy human individuals. For the study at large: Per donor, three plates held CD4 naive cells, three held CD4 memory, two held CD8 naive and one held CD8 memory. Study conclusions and caveats: Unshared clonotypes carried lower generation probabilities than those common to all four donors.

The germline gives CDR1 MNHEY, CDR2 SMNVEV (reference sequence). The V gene lost 8 bases and the J gene lost 4 bases, with 12 bases spanning the gap. This CDR3 has 12 residues. As regards this clone: Antigen unknown.

Data came from immunoSEQ multiplex PCR; TCRdb stores just in-frame clones and leaves some out. The sample shows about 690,000 clones, roughly 88% of them seen only once. Sequencing was done on a sample of memory CD8+ T cells from PBMCs. Regarding subset: CD45RO+ cells pooled with CCR7-negative TemRA cells. The rearrangement links TRBV27 to TRBJ2-7; D gene uncertain. This clonotype was sampled from a man between 18 and 35 years old in good health. Some clones in this sample may be carry-over from other donors' samples. The CDR3 is CASGSFVYEQYF. The CDR3 nucleotides read TGTGCCAGCGGGTCTTTTGTGTACGAGCAGTACTTC.